Each of the 13 T cell receptor beta chains below was sequenced from the same sample in a study of cytomegalovirus exposure and HLA in healthy donors. Only in-frame clones appear in the TCRdb table, and some are missing; sequencing was by immunoSEQ multiplex PCR. This table has about 200,000 clones, more than 65% appearing once. The sequencing sample was made of PBMCs. The receptors were gathered from a woman aged 25 to 39 in good health and CMV-seropositive.

The chain employs TRBV27 and TRBJ1-5, with D maybe TRBD1 (5 bases). V dropped 4 bases and J dropped 5 bases, with 9 bases sitting between them. This CDR3 is 13 amino acids long. Germline assignment: CDR1 MNHEY and CDR2 SMNVEV (reference sequence). The DNA of the CDR3 is TGTGCCAGCAGTTCAGGGATTGATCAGCCCCAGCATTTT. This sequence encodes CASSSGIDQPQHF.

This sequence joins TRBV5-1 and TRBJ1-1, with a tentative D call TRBD1 (5 bases). V lost 7 bases to trimming and J lost 2 bases, with 12 bases between them. The CDR3 spans 13 residues. Per germline, CDR1 SGHRS and CDR2 YFSETQ. This CDR3 reads CASSIGDNTEAFF. Here the CDR3 DNA reads TGCGCCAGCTCCATAGGGGATAACACTGAAGCTTTCTTT.

The V call is TRBV5-1, the J call TRBJ1-1; D might be TRBD1 (5 bases). CDR3 length: 14 amino acids. V dropped 2 bases and J dropped 0 bases, with 8 bases sitting between them. Germline V gene sequence: CDR1 SGHRS, CDR2 YFSETQ. CDR3 region: CASSFDSMNTEAFF. The CDR3 DNA sequence: TGCGCCAGCAGCTTCGACAGCATGAACACTGAAGCTTTCTTT.

V usage is TRBV6-5 and J usage is TRBJ2-1; 7 nucleotides agree with TRBD1. The V and J ends lost 4 bases and 4 bases, in that order; junction bases with no gene match: 10. CDR3 length: 16 residues. Germline CDR1 is MNHEY and CDR2 is SVGAGI. Here the CDR3 reads CASSSPRQGKYNEQFF. The CDR3 coding sequence is TGTGCCAGCAGTTCTCCGCGACAGGGTAAATACAATGAGCAGTTCTTC.

The CDR3 DNA is TGTGCCAGCAGCCCCCCCGGGGGGGGATCTTCCGGGGAGCTGTTTTTT. The encoded protein is CASSPPGGGSSGELFF. This chain links TRBV5-4 with TRBJ2-2, with 8 bases lining up with TRBD2. The length of the CDR3 is 16 residues. Germline assignment: CDR1 SGHNT and CDR2 YYREEE (reference sequence). The V gene end was trimmed by 4 bases and the J gene end by 6 bases; junction bases not matched to a gene: 11.

CDR3 amino acids: CASSDGAGEGWETQYF. CDR3 bases: TGTGCCAGCAGCGACGGAGCGGGGGAAGGTTGGGAGACCCAGTACTTC. The genes are TRBV9 and TRBJ2-5; the match to TRBD2 covers 8 bases. The germline V gene has CDR1 SGDLS and CDR2 YYNGEE. V shed 3 bases, J shed 5 bases, and the junction held 12 bases outside the gene matches. The CDR3 has 16 amino acids.

This clone was observed a single time. The chain employs TRBV28 and TRBJ1-1, with a tentative D call TRBD1 (5 bases). Germline V gene lookup returns CDR1 MDHEN and CDR2 SYDVKM. This CDR3 is 17 amino acids long. The V end was cut by 2 bases, the J end by 4 bases, with 20 bases between. The CDR3 nucleotides are TGTGCCAGCAGTTTACTGTTCGTTTCAGGGATCGTCACTGAAGCTTTCTTT. Translation: CASSLLFVSGIVTEAFF.

This clone was counted once. The chain has TRBV9 and TRBJ2-1; 10 bases line up with TRBD2. Germline assignment: CDR1 SGDLS and CDR2 YYNGEE. This CDR3 comprises 15 residues. V shed 2 bases, J shed 7 bases, and the junction held 6 bases outside the gene matches. The CDR3 DNA reads as TGTGCCAGCAGCGTTGGCCTAGCGGGAGTTAATGAGCAGTTCTTC. Translated, it gives CASSVGLAGVNEQFF. The full variable domain, completed using reference TRBV9 and TRBJ2-1, is DSGVTQTPKHLITATGQRVTLRCSPRSGDLSVYWYQQSLDQGLQFLIQYYNGEERAKGNILERFSAQQFPDLHSELNLSSLELGDSALYFCASSVGLAGVNEQFFGPGTRLTVL.

The chain has TRBV2 and TRBJ2-6, with D possibly being TRBD1 (6 bases). Germline loops: CDR1 SNHLY, CDR2 FYNNEI. The V end lost 7 bases, the J end lost 0 bases, and 16 bases lay between the germline ends. The CDR3 contains 17 residues. The CDR3 sequence is CASKLDSGISGANVLTF. In DNA, the CDR3 is TGTGCCAGCAAGTTGGACAGTGGGATCTCTGGGGCCAACGTCCTGACTTTC.

This clone was picked up one time. The V call is TRBV7-9, the J call TRBJ2-2, with D possibly TRBD1 on 5 matching bases. The CDR3 is 13 amino acids. Germline V gene sequence: CDR1 SEHNR, CDR2 FQNEAQ (reference sequence). Trimming stripped 7 bases from V and 6 bases from J, with 12 bases between. The CDR3 DNA reads TGTGCCAGCATCCTGGGCAGGGCCGGGGAGCTGTTTTTT. This gives the protein CASILGRAGELFF.

The chain has TRBV27 and TRBJ2-7, with 9 bases that match TRBD2. The CDR3 totals 15 residues. Germline lookup yields CDR1 MNHEY and CDR2 SMNVEV (reference sequence). The V segment lost 5 bases and the J segment 3 bases; nucleotides outside the gene matches: 8. CDR3 nucleotide sequence: TGTGCCAGCAGTCAATCTAGCGGGAAGAACTACGAGCAGTACTTC. This codes for CASSQSSGKNYEQYF.

CDR3: CAAHREHHGYTF. As DNA, the CDR3 is TGTGCCGCCCACAGGGAACACCATGGCTACACCTTC. J is TRBJ1-2 and V is TRBV7-9, with D perhaps matching TRBD1 (6 bases). Trimming shortened V by 11 bases and J by 6 bases, and 16 bases separated the two germline ends. Germline CDR1 is SEHNR and CDR2 is FQNEAQ (reference sequence). The CDR3 covers 12 residues.

The chain combines TRBV5-6 with TRBJ2-2; D gene uncertain. Trimming cost V 0 bases and J 3 bases, with 3 bases left between them. The length of the CDR3 is 13 residues. Germline V gives CDR1 SGHDT, CDR2 YYEEEE. The CDR3 region has the DNA TGTGCCAGCAGCTTGGCAGACACCGGGGAGCTGTTTTTT. Protein: CASSLADTGELFF.